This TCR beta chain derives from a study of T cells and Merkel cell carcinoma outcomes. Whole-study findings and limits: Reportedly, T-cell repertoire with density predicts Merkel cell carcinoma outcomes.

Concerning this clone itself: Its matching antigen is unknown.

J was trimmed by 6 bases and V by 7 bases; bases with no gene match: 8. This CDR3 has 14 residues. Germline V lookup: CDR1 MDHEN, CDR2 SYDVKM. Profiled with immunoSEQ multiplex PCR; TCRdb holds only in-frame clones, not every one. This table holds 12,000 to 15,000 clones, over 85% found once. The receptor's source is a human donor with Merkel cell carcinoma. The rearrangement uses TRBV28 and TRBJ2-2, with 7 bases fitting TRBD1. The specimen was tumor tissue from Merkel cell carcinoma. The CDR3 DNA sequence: TGTGCCAGCAACCCCGGGACAGCGGCCGGGGAGCTGTTTTTT. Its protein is CASNPGTAAGELFF.